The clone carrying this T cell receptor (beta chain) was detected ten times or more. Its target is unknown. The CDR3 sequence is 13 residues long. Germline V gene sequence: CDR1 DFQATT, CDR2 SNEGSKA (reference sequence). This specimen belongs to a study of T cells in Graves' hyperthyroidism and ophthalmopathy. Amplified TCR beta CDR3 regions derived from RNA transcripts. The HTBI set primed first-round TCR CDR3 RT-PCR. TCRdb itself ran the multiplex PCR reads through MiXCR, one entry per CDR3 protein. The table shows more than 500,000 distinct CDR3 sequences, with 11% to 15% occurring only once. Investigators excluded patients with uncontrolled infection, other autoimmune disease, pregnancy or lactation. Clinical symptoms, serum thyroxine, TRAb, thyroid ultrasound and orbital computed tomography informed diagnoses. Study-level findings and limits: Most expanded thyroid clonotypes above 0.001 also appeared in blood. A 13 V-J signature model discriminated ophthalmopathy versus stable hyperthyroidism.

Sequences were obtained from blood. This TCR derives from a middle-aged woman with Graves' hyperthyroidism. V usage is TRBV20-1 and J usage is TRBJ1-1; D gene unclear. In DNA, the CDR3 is TGCAGGGCCGGCCGGGCCCCGAACACTGAAGCTTTCTTT. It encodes CRAGRAPNTEAFF.